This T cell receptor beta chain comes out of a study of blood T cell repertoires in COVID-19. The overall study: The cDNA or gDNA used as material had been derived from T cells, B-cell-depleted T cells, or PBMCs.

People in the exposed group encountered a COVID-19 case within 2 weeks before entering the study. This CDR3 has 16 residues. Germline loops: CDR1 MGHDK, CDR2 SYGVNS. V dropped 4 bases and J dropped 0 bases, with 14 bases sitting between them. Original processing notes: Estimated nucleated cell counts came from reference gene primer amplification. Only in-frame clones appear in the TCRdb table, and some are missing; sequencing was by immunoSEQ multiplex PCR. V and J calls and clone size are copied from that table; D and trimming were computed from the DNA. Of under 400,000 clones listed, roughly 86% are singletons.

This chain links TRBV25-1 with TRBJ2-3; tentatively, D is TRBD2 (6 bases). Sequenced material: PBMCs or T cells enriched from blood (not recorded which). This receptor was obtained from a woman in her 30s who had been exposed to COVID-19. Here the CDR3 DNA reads TGTGCCAGCAGTGCCCCAGGGACTTTCAGCACAGATACGCAGTATTTT. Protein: CASSAPGTFSTDTQYF.